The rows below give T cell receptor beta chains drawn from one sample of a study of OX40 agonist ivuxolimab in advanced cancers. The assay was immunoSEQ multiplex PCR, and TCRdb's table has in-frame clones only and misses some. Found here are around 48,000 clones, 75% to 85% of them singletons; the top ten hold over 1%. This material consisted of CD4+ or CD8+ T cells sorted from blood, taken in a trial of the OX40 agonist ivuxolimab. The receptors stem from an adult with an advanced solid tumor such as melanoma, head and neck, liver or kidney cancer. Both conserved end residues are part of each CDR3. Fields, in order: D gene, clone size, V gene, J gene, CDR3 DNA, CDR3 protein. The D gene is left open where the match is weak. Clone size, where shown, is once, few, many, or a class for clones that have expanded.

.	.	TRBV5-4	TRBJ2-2	TGTGCCAGCATCGACTCAGCTTCTCCGAACACCGGGGAGCTGTTTTTT	CASIDSASPNTGELFF
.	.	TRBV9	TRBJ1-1	TGTGCCAGCAGCGTAGGAGGGGATATAGGCACTGAAGCTTTCTTT	CASSVGGDIGTEAFF
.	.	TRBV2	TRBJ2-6	TGTGCCAGAGGGGGTTCTGGGGCCAACGTCCTGACTTTC	CARGGSGANVLTF
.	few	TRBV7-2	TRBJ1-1	TGTGCCAGCAGCTTAGTGTTAGGGATGAACACTGAAGCTTTCTTT	CASSLVLGMNTEAFF
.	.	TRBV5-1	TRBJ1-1	TGCGCCAGCAGCCGCTTCCCAGAGAACACTGAAGCTTTCTTT	CASSRFPENTEAFF
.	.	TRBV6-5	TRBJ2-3	TGTGCCAGCAGTTACTCTGTCCGGGGGGATACGCAGTATTTT	CASSYSVRGDTQYF
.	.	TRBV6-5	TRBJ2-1	TGTGCCAGCAGTTTCCACGCAGGGGTAGGTGACAATGAGCAGTTCTTC	CASSFHAGVGDNEQFF
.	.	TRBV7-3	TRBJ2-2	TGTGCCAGCAGCTCCGTCAACACCGGGGAGCTGTTTTTT	CASSSVNTGELFF
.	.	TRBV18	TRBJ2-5	TGTGCCAGCTCACCTGCCGGGTCCCCCGGAGAGACCCAGTACTTC	CASSPAGSPGETQYF
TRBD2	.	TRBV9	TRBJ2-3	TGTGCCAGCAGCGTAGGTCCCAGCGGGGGTCGCACAGATACGCAGTATTTT	CASSVGPSGGRTDTQYF
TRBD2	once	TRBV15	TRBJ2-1	TGTGCCACCAGCAGAGTAGCGGGCCCCTACAATGAGCAGTTCTTC	CATSRVAGPYNEQFF
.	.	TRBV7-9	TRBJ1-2	TGTGCCAGCAGCTTAGCACGGACACCTCATGGCTACACCTTC	CASSLARTPHGYTF
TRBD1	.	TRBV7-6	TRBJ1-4	TGTGCCAGCAGCTTAGCGAAGGGGGCCACAAATGAAAAACTGTTTTTT	CASSLAKGATNEKLFF
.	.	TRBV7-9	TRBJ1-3	TGTGCCAGCAGCTCCTTTTTCGGAAACACCATATATTTT	CASSSFFGNTIYF
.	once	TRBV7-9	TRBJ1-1	TGTGCCAGCAGCTTAGGGGGGTACGGAGCTTTCTTT	CASSLGGYGAFF
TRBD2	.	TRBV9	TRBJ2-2	TGTGCCAGCAGTCCTACATATCGGAGCGGGGGGTCTCTCACCGGGGAGCTGTTTTTT	CASSPTYRSGGSLTGELFF
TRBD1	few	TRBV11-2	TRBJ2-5	TGTGCCAGCAGCTTGGGGTTAACAGGGGGGGAGACCCAGTACTTC	CASSLGLTGGETQYF
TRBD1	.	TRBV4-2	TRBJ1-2	TGTGCCAGCAGCCAAGGGACAGGGAATAGCTATGGCTACACCTTC	CASSQGTGNSYGYTF
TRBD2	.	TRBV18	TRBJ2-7	TGTGCCAGCTCATCTAGCGGGGGATCCTACGAGCAGTACTTC	CASSSSGGSYEQYF
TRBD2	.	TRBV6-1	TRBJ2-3	TGTGCCAGCAAAATGACTAGCGGAGATACGCAGTATTTT	CASKMTSGDTQYF
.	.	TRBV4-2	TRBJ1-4	TGTGCCAGCAGCCAAGATTGGGGTGGGGATAATGAAAAACTGTTTTTT	CASSQDWGGDNEKLFF
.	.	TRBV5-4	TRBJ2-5	TGTGCCAGCAGCTTGCTTACGGACCGCCAAGAGACCCAGTACTTC	CASSLLTDRQETQYF
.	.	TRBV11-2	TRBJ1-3	TGTGCCAGCAGCTTAGTATTCCCAGGCTTTACTGGAAACACCATATATTTT	CASSLVFPGFTGNTIYF
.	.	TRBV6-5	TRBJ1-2	TGTGCCAGCAAACGGGACACCGAAGGTGGCTACACCTTC	CASKRDTEGGYTF
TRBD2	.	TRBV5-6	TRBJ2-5	TGTGCCAGCAGCGCCATCGGGACTAGCGGGGAAGAGACCCAGTACTTC	CASSAIGTSGEETQYF
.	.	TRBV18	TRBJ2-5	TGTGCCAGCTCACCATTACAGGACAAAGAAGAGACCCAGTACTTC	CASSPLQDKEETQYF
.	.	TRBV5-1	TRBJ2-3	TGCGCCAGCAGAGCAGAGACAGATACGCAGTATTTT	CASRAETDTQYF
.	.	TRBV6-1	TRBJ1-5	TGTGCCAGCAAGGCCCCGGGTTCCGATCAGCCCCAGCATTTT	CASKAPGSDQPQHF
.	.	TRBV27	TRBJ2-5	TGTGCCAGCAGCCCAGGACATCCTCGATTGTTGGGAGAGACCCAGTACTTC	CASSPGHPRLLGETQYF
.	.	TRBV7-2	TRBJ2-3	TGTGCCAGCAGCTTAGAAGATACGCAGTATTTT	CASSLEDTQYF
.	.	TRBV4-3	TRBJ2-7	TGCGCCAGCAGCCAAGAATGGTCAGGCGAGCAGTACTTC	CASSQEWSGEQYF
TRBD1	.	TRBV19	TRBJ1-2	TGTGCCAGTAGTATCCGGAGGGGACAGGGGGCCTCCAACTATGGCTACACCTTC	CASSIRRGQGASNYGYTF
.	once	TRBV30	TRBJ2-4	TGTGCCTGGAGTGTACAGCCATGGAACATTCAGTACTTC	CAWSVQPWNIQYF
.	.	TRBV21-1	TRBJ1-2	TGTGCCAGCAGCGGATCGACAGGGAACTATGGCTACACCTTC	CASSGSTGNYGYTF
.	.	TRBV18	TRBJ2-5	TGTGCCAGCTCACCGGGTGGGTCAGAGACCCAGTACTTC	CASSPGGSETQYF
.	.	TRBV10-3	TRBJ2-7	TGTGCCATCAGTGAGAACCCGGGGGTAATCTACGAGCAGTACTTC	CAISENPGVIYEQYF